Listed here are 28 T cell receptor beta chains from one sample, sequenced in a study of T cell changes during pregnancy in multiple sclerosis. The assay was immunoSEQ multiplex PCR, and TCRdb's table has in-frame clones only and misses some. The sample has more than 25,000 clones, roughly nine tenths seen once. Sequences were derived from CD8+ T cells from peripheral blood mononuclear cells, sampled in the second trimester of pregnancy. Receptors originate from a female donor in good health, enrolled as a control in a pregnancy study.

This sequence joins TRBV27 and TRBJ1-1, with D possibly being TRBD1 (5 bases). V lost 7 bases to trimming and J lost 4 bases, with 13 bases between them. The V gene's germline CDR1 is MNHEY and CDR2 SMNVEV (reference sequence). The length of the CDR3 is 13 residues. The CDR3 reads CASIPGGSTEAFF. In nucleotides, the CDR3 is TGTGCCAGCATCCCTGGGGGGAGCACTGAAGCTTTCTTT.

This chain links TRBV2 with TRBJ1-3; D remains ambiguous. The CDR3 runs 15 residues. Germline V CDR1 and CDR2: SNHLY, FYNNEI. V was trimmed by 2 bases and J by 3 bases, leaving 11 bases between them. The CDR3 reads CASSESGTVGNTIYF. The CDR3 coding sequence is TGTGCCAGCAGTGAAAGCGGCACAGTTGGAAACACCATATATTTT. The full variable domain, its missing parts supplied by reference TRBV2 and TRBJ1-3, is EPEVTQTPSHQVTQMGQEVILRCVPISNHLYFYWYRQILGQKVEFLVSFYNNEISEKSEIFDDQFSVERPDGSNFTLKIRSTKLEDSAMYFCASSESGTVGNTIYFGEGSWLTVV.

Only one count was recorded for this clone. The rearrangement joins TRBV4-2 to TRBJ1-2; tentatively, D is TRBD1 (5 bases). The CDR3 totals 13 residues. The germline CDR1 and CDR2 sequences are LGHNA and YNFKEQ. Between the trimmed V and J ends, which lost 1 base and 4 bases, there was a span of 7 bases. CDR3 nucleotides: TGTGCCAGCAGCCAAGCCAGGGCCTATGGCTACACCTTC. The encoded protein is CASSQARAYGYTF.

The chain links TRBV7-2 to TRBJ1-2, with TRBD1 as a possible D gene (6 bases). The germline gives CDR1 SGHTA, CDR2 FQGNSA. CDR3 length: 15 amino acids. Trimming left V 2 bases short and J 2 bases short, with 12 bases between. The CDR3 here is CASSLRQALNYGYTF. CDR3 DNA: TGTGCCAGCAGCTTAAGACAGGCCCTAAACTATGGCTACACCTTC.

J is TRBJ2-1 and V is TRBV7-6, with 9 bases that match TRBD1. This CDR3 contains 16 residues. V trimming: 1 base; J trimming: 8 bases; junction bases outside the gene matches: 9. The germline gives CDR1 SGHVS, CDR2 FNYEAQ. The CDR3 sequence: CASSLVPGQGQDEQFF. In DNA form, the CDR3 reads TGTGCCAGCAGCTTAGTTCCGGGACAGGGTCAAGATGAGCAGTTCTTC.

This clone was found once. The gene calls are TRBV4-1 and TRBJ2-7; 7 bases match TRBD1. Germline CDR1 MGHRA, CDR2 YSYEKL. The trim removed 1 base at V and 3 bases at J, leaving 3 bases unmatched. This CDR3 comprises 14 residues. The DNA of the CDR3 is TGCGCCAGCAGCCAAGTGACAGGGTACTACGAGCAGTACTTC. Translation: CASSQVTGYYEQYF.

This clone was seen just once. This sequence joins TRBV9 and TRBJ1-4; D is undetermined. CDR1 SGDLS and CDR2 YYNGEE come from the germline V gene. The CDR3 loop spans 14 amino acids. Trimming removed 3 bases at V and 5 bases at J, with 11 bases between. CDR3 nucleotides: TGTGCCAGCAGCGGATCGGGAATCAATGAAAAACTGTTTTTT. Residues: CASSGSGINEKLFF.

CDR3 in amino acids: CASSPSGSINEQFF. In nucleotides, the CDR3 is TGTGCCAGCAGTCCTAGTGGATCGATCAATGAGCAGTTCTTC. The chain combines TRBV27 with TRBJ2-1; the D is unclear. V lost 5 bases to trimming and J lost 6 bases, with 14 bases between them. CDR1 MNHEY and CDR2 SMNVEV come from the germline V gene (reference sequence). This CDR3 comprises 14 residues.

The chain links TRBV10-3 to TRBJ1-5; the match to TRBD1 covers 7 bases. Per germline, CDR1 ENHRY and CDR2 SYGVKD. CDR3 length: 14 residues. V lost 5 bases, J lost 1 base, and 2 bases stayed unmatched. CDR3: CAISRDSSNQPQHF. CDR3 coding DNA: TGTGCCATCAGTCGGGACAGCAGCAATCAGCCCCAGCATTTT.

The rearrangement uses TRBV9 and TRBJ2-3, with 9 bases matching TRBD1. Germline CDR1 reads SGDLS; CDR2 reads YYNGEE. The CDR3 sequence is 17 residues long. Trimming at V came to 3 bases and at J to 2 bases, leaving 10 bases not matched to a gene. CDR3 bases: TGTGCCAGCAGCGCTGCCCGGGACAGGGAGATCACAGATACGCAGTATTTT. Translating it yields CASSAARDREITDTQYF.

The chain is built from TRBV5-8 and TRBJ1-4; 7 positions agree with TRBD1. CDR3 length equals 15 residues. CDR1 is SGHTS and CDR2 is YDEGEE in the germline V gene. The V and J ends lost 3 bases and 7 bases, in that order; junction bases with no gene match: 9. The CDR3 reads CASSYFSGQPEKLFF. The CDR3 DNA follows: TGTGCCAGCAGCTATTTTTCGGGACAGCCTGAAAAACTGTTTTTT.

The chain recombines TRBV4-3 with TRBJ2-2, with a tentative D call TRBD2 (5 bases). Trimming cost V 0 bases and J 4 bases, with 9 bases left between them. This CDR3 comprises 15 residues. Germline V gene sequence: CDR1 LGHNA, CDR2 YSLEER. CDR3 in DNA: TGCGCCAGCAGCCAAGACGGGGTCGGCACCGGGGAGCTGTTTTTT. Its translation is CASSQDGVGTGELFF.

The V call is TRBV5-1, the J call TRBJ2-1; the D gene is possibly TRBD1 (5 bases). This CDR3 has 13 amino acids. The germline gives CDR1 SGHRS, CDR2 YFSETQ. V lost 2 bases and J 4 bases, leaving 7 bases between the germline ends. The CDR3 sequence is CASSFRQYNEQFF. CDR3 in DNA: TGCGCCAGCAGCTTTAGACAGTACAATGAGCAGTTCTTC.

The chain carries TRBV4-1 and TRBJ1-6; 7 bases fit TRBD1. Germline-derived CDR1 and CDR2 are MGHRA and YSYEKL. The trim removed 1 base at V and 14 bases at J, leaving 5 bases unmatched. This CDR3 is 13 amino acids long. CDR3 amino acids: CASSQGQGSTLHF. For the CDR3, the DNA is TGCGCCAGCAGCCAAGGACAGGGTTCGACCCTCCACTTT.

The CDR3 is CASSGTEFYGYTF. As DNA, the CDR3 is TGTGCCTCTTCCGGGACAGAGTTCTATGGCTACACCTTC. The rearrangement joins TRBV30 to TRBJ1-2; 7 bases match TRBD1. Germline V gene lookup returns CDR1 GTSNPN and CDR2 SVGIG (reference sequence). The length of the CDR3 is 13 residues. V was clipped by 7 bases and J by 4 bases; unmatched bases: 9.

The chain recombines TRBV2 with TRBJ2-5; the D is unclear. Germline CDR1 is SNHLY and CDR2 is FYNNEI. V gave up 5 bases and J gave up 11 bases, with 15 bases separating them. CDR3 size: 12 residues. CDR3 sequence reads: CASSFRLGEQYF. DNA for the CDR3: TGTGCCAGCAGTTTCAGACTGGGTGAGCAGTACTTC.

CDR3 bases: TGTGCCACCAGCAGACCTACCGGGACAGGGACTCCTGTTAATTCACCCCTCCACTTT. Its translation is CATSRPTGTGTPVNSPLHF. The chain links TRBV15 to TRBJ1-6, with 9 bases matching TRBD1. Germline trimming cut 2 bases from V and 6 bases from J; bases unmatched to any gene: 14. The CDR3 runs to 19 residues. The germline V gene encodes CDR1 LNHNV and CDR2 YYDKDF (reference sequence).

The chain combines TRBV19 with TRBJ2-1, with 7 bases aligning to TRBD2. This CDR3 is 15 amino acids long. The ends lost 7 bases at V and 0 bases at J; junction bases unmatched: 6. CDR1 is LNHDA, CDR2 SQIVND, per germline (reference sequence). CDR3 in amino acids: CASINSGSSYNEQFF. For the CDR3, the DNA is TGTGCCAGTATTAATAGCGGGTCCTCCTACAATGAGCAGTTCTTC.

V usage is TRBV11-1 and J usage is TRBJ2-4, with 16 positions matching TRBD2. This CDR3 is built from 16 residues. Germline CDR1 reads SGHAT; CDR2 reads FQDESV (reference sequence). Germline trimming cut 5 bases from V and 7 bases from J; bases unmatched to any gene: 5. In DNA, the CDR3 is TGTGCCAGCAGCGGGACTAGCGGGGGGGCGTGGAACATTCAGTACTTC. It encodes CASSGTSGGAWNIQYF.

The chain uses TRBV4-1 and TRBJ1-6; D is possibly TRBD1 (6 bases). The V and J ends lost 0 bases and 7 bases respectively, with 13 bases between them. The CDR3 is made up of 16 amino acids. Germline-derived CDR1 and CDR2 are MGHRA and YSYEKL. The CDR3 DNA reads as TGCGCCAGCAGCCAAGACAGGGGAACTTGGAATTCACCCCTCCACTTT. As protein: CASSQDRGTWNSPLHF.

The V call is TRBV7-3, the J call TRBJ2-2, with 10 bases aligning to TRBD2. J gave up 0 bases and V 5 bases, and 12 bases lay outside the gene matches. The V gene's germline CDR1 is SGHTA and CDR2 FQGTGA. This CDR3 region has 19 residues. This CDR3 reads CASSQLAGIRGPNTGELFF. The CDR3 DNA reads TGTGCCAGCAGCCAACTAGCGGGGATCCGAGGTCCGAACACCGGGGAGCTGTTTTTT.

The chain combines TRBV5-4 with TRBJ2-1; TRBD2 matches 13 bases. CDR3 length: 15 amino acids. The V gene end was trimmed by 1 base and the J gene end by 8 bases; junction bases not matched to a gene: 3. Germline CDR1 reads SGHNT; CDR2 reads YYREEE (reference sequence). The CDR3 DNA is TGTGCCAGCAGCTTGACTAGCGGGGGGGCCTATGAGCAGTTCTTC. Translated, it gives CASSLTSGGAYEQFF.

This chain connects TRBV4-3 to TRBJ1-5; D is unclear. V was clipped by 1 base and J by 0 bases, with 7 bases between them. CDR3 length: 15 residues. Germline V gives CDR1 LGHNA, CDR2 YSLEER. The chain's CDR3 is CASSQVVSSNQPQHF. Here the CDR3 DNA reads TGCGCCAGCAGCCAAGTCGTCAGTAGCAATCAGCCCCAGCATTTT.

CDR3 nucleotides: TGTGCCAGCGGAGAAACACAGAACACTGAAGCTTTCTTT. Its protein product is CASGETQNTEAFF. The V call is TRBV11-3, the J call TRBJ1-1; no reliable D call. This CDR3 comprises 13 residues. Germline CDR1 and CDR2: SGHNT and YENEEA. Trimming cost V 8 bases and J 1 base, with 11 bases left between them.

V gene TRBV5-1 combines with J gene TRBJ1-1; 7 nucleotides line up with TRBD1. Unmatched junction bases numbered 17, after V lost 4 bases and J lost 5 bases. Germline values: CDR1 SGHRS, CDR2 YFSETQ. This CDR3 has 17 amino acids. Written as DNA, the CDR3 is TGCGCCAGCAGCCTTAACTTTGACAGGGAAGAGTTGACTGAAGCTTTCTTT. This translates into CASSLNFDREELTEAFF.

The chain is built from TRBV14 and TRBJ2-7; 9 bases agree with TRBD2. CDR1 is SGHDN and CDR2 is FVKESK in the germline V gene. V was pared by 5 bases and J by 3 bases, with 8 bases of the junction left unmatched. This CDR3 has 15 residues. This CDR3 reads CASSVAGGPVYEQYF. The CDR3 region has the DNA TGTGCCAGCAGCGTGGCGGGGGGGCCCGTCTACGAGCAGTACTTC. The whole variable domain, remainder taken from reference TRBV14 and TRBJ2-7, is EAGVTQFPSHSVIEKGQTVTLRCDPISGHDNLYWYRRVMGKEIKFLLHFVKESKQDESGMPNNRFLAERTGGTYSTLKVQPAELEDSGVYFCASSVAGGPVYEQYFGPGTRLTVT.

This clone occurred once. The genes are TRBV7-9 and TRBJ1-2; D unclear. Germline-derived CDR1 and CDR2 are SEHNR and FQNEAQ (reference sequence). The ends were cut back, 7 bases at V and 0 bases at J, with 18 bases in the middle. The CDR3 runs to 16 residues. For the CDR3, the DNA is TGTGCCAGCACCCAAACCCCTGAGGTGGCTAACTATGGCTACACCTTC. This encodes CASTQTPEVANYGYTF.

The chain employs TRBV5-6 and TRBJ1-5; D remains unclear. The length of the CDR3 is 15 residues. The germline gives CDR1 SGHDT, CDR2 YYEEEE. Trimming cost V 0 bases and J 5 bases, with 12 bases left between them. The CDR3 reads CASSLGAGRDQPQHF. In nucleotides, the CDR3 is TGTGCCAGCAGCTTGGGCGCGGGGAGGGATCAGCCCCAGCATTTT.